This is a list of T cell receptor beta chains from one sample in a study of CD8+ T cells in alopecia areata. Measured with immunoSEQ multiplex PCR; TCRdb has only the in-frame clones, and not every one. The data hold some 200,000 clones, with less than 50% observed a single time. The source was CD4+ T cells sorted from blood, collected around week 37, from a patient treated with tofacitinib. These receptors were collected from a human donor with alopecia areata. CDR3s include the opening cysteine and the closing phenylalanine or tryptophan. Fields, in order: CDR3 DNA, CDR3 protein, V gene, J gene, D gene, clone size. The D gene is left open where the match is weak. A clone size is listed for some rows: how often the clone was seen (once, few, many), or a class if it is expanded.

CDR3 DNA: TGTGCCAGCACCGAGGGTGAGCAGCCCCAGCATTTT; CDR3 protein: CASTEGEQPQHF; V gene: TRBV2; J gene: TRBJ1-5; D gene: .; clone size: .
CDR3 DNA: TGCAGCGTCCAGGGGCAGGGAGGCTACGAGCAGTACTTC; CDR3 protein: CSVQGQGGYEQYF; V gene: TRBV29-1; J gene: TRBJ2-7; D gene: .; clone size: few
CDR3 DNA: TGTGCCAGCAGTGGGACATACTACGAGCAGTACTTC; CDR3 protein: CASSGTYYEQYF; V gene: TRBV28; J gene: TRBJ2-7; D gene: .; clone size: .
CDR3 DNA: TGCAGCGTTGAAGGAGCAGGGAAGGACGAGCAGTACTTC; CDR3 protein: CSVEGAGKDEQYF; V gene: TRBV29-1; J gene: TRBJ2-7; D gene: .; clone size: .
CDR3 DNA: TGTGCCAGCAGCGCCGGGACGCACGGTGAGCAGTTCTTC; CDR3 protein: CASSAGTHGEQFF; V gene: TRBV9; J gene: TRBJ2-1; D gene: .; clone size: .
CDR3 DNA: TGTGCCAGCAGCCAGCGGCCTAGCGGGAGGGCCCTCGATGAGCAGTTCTTC; CDR3 protein: CASSQRPSGRALDEQFF; V gene: TRBV27; J gene: TRBJ2-1; D gene: TRBD2; clone size: .
CDR3 DNA: TGTGCCATCAGTGAGTCGTCGGGACTGGGAGAGACCCAGTACTTC; CDR3 protein: CAISESSGLGETQYF; V gene: TRBV10-3; J gene: TRBJ2-5; D gene: .; clone size: .
CDR3 DNA: TGCGCCAGCAGCCAGTCATTCGGGGGGACTAATGAAAAACTGTTTTTT; CDR3 protein: CASSQSFGGTNEKLFF; V gene: TRBV4-3; J gene: TRBJ1-4; D gene: .; clone size: few
CDR3 DNA: TGTGCCAGCAGCCAAGATCGACTAGCGGGAGGGACAGATACGCAGTATTTT; CDR3 protein: CASSQDRLAGGTDTQYF; V gene: TRBV4-2; J gene: TRBJ2-3; D gene: TRBD2; clone size: .
CDR3 DNA: TGTGCTAGTGGTCGGGACAGGCTTTACTATGGCTACACCTTC; CDR3 protein: CASGRDRLYYGYTF; V gene: TRBV12-5; J gene: TRBJ1-2; D gene: TRBD1; clone size: .
CDR3 DNA: TGTGCCAGCAGCCTCGGAGCCTATGGCTACACCTTC; CDR3 protein: CASSLGAYGYTF; V gene: TRBV11-2; J gene: TRBJ1-2; D gene: .; clone size: few
CDR3 DNA: TGCGCCAGCAGCGCCGGACTAGCGGGGCTCGGGGAAGAGACCCAGTACTTC; CDR3 protein: CASSAGLAGLGEETQYF; V gene: TRBV5-1; J gene: TRBJ2-5; D gene: TRBD2; clone size: .
CDR3 DNA: TGCGCCAGCAGCGTGGGCGCGATAGGGGAGACCCAGTACTTC; CDR3 protein: CASSVGAIGETQYF; V gene: TRBV5-1; J gene: TRBJ2-5; D gene: .; clone size: .
CDR3 DNA: TGCAGTGCTCGGACCCAAGAGACCCAGTACTTC; CDR3 protein: CSARTQETQYF; V gene: TRBV20-1; J gene: TRBJ2-5; D gene: .; clone size: .
CDR3 DNA: TGTGCCAGCAGTGAAGGCCAGGGGGTGGGCACCGGGGAGCTGTTTTTT; CDR3 protein: CASSEGQGVGTGELFF; V gene: TRBV25-1; J gene: TRBJ2-2; D gene: TRBD1; clone size: .
CDR3 DNA: TGTGCCAGCTCACCGCTCGGAAGTAAGTACTACGAGCAGTACTTC; CDR3 protein: CASSPLGSKYYEQYF; V gene: TRBV18; J gene: TRBJ2-7; D gene: .; clone size: .
CDR3 DNA: TGCGCCAGCAGCTCCGACTCGGGGTCCGTCTCGACCCAGTACTTC; CDR3 protein: CASSSDSGSVSTQYF; V gene: TRBV5-1; J gene: TRBJ2-5; D gene: .; clone size: .
CDR3 DNA: TGTGCCAGCAGCTTAAGGGGGACTGGGTTCTTC; CDR3 protein: CASSLRGTGFF; V gene: TRBV7-9; J gene: TRBJ2-1; D gene: .; clone size: few
CDR3 DNA: TGTGCCATCAAGCGGGAGGAGGGTGAGCAGTTCTTC; CDR3 protein: CAIKREEGEQFF; V gene: TRBV10-3; J gene: TRBJ2-1; D gene: TRBD2; clone size: few
CDR3 DNA: TGCAGCGTCAATTTGGTGGTCTCCGGGGAGCTGTTTTTT; CDR3 protein: CSVNLVVSGELFF; V gene: TRBV29-1; J gene: TRBJ2-2; D gene: .; clone size: few
CDR3 DNA: TGTGCCACCAGCAGAGCATTACCTGATACGCAGTATTTT; CDR3 protein: CATSRALPDTQYF; V gene: TRBV15; J gene: TRBJ2-3; D gene: .; clone size: .
CDR3 DNA: TGTGCCAGCAGTTTCAGAAGGGGCCGACAGCCCCAGCATTTT; CDR3 protein: CASSFRRGRQPQHF; V gene: TRBV28; J gene: TRBJ1-5; D gene: .; clone size: many
CDR3 DNA: TGTGCCAGCAGGTTACGTGAGACCCAGTACTTC; CDR3 protein: CASRLRETQYF; V gene: TRBV28; J gene: TRBJ2-5; D gene: .; clone size: .
CDR3 DNA: TGTGCCAGCAGTTACTCGGATATAGAGACCCAGTACTTC; CDR3 protein: CASSYSDIETQYF; V gene: TRBV6-5; J gene: TRBJ2-5; D gene: .; clone size: .
CDR3 DNA: TGTGCCAGCAGCTTAGCTCAGGGAGGGCAGCCCCAGCATTTT; CDR3 protein: CASSLAQGGQPQHF; V gene: TRBV11-2; J gene: TRBJ1-5; D gene: .; clone size: .
CDR3 DNA: TGTGCCAGCAGCTTAGGACTCACTAGCCGGAGCTACGAGCAGTACTTC; CDR3 protein: CASSLGLTSRSYEQYF; V gene: TRBV7-9; J gene: TRBJ2-7; D gene: .; clone size: .
CDR3 DNA: TGTGCCAGATATCAAGGCGCAGATACGCAGTATTTT; CDR3 protein: CARYQGADTQYF; V gene: TRBV18; J gene: TRBJ2-3; D gene: .; clone size: .
CDR3 DNA: TGTGCCAGCAGCCAAACACGGGAAGGCACGCAGTATTTT; CDR3 protein: CASSQTREGTQYF; V gene: TRBV4-2; J gene: TRBJ2-3; D gene: .; clone size: .
CDR3 DNA: TGCGCCAGCAGCCAAGTTTATCGCCCCGAAGTTTGGGAGACCCAGTACTTC; CDR3 protein: CASSQVYRPEVWETQYF; V gene: TRBV4-3; J gene: TRBJ2-5; D gene: .; clone size: few
CDR3 DNA: TGTGCCAGCTGCCAGCAGTTGAACACTGAAGCTTTCTTT; CDR3 protein: CASCQQLNTEAFF; V gene: TRBV7-2; J gene: TRBJ1-1; D gene: .; clone size: .
CDR3 DNA: TGTGCCAGCAGAGACAAGACCTATGGCTACACCTTC; CDR3 protein: CASRDKTYGYTF; V gene: TRBV6-1; J gene: TRBJ1-2; D gene: .; clone size: .
CDR3 DNA: TGTGCCAGCAGCCCTTCGCGGCCTACTAGCACAGATACGCAGTATTTT; CDR3 protein: CASSPSRPTSTDTQYF; V gene: TRBV7-9; J gene: TRBJ2-3; D gene: .; clone size: .
CDR3 DNA: TGTGCCAGCTCAGAAGACACCGAGCAGTACTTC; CDR3 protein: CASSEDTEQYF; V gene: TRBV18; J gene: TRBJ2-7; D gene: .; clone size: .
CDR3 DNA: TGTGCCAGCTCACCACCGGTGTTCACGGGGATCTCTGGGGCCAACGTCCTGACTTTC; CDR3 protein: CASSPPVFTGISGANVLTF; V gene: TRBV18; J gene: TRBJ2-6; D gene: .; clone size: .
CDR3 DNA: TGCGCCAGCACCCCTTGGACGTTTCAGCCCCAGCATTTT; CDR3 protein: CASTPWTFQPQHF; V gene: TRBV23-1; J gene: TRBJ1-5; D gene: .; clone size: .
CDR3 DNA: TGTGCCAGCAGCTCCCGAGGCCTAATTCAGTACTTC; CDR3 protein: CASSSRGLIQYF; V gene: TRBV11-2; J gene: TRBJ2-4; D gene: .; clone size: .
CDR3 DNA: TGTGCCTGGAGTGGGGGCAGGATGAACACTGAAGCTTTCTTT; CDR3 protein: CAWSGGRMNTEAFF; V gene: TRBV30; J gene: TRBJ1-1; D gene: .; clone size: few
CDR3 DNA: TGTGCCAGCAGCTCAACCGGGACAGGGGGAGTGGAGACCCAGTACTTC; CDR3 protein: CASSSTGTGGVETQYF; V gene: TRBV11-2; J gene: TRBJ2-5; D gene: TRBD1; clone size: few
CDR3 DNA: TGTGCCAGCTCACCAGTGGGGTCGGACACCGGGGAGCTGTTTTTT; CDR3 protein: CASSPVGSDTGELFF; V gene: TRBV18; J gene: TRBJ2-2; D gene: .; clone size: .
CDR3 DNA: TGCAGCGCCCGGACTAGCGGGAAGGGCTTGGCCGGGGAGCTGTTTTTT; CDR3 protein: CSARTSGKGLAGELFF; V gene: TRBV29-1; J gene: TRBJ2-2; D gene: TRBD2; clone size: once
CDR3 DNA: TGTGCCAGCAGCTCAACCGGACAGAGCACAGATACGCAGTATTTT; CDR3 protein: CASSSTGQSTDTQYF; V gene: TRBV6-5; J gene: TRBJ2-3; D gene: .; clone size: few